This passage covers 20 T cell receptor beta chains from one sample sequenced in a study of PD-1 blockade in classical Hodgkin lymphoma. Profiling relied on immunoSEQ multiplex PCR, and the TCRdb table lists in-frame clones only, not all of them. The sample has tens of thousands of clones, around 67% seen once. Every patient experienced relapse after autologous stem cell transplantation, and brentuximab vedotin exposure varied. The sample consisted of peripheral blood mononuclear cells (PBMCs), taken before the second cycle of nivolumab. Receptors were obtained from a human donor with classical Hodgkin lymphoma.

J is TRBJ1-1 and V is TRBV6-5; D is possibly TRBD1 (6 bases). CDR3 length equals 14 residues. V lost 6 bases and J 3 bases, leaving 14 bases between the germline ends. In germline, CDR1 is MNHEY, CDR2 SVGAGI. CDR3 DNA: TGTGCCAGCAGGAGGGGGGCGGAGGACACTGAAGCTTTCTTT. It is translated as CASRRGAEDTEAFF.

This clone is judged medium-sized (0.01 to 0.1%). The chain couples TRBV27 to TRBJ1-5; weak D call: TRBD1 (6 bases). Trimming removed 6 bases at V and 1 base at J, with 7 bases between. The length of the CDR3 is 13 residues. CDR1 is MNHEY, CDR2 SMNVEV, per germline (reference sequence). CDR3 coding DNA: TGTGCCAGCAGCCAGGGGAGCAATCAGCCCCAGCATTTT. It translates to CASSQGSNQPQHF.

Relative to its sample, this clone is medium-sized. The genes are TRBV2 and TRBJ2-7, with unresolved D. The V end was cut by 2 bases, the J end by 4 bases, with 6 bases between. This CDR3 is built from 12 residues. Germline assignment: CDR1 SNHLY and CDR2 FYNNEI. The DNA for the CDR3 is TGTGCCAGCAGTGAAAACGATTACGAGCAGTACTTC. It encodes CASSENDYEQYF.

The V and J genes are TRBV5-1 and TRBJ2-2; 7 bases agree with TRBD1. CDR3 length: 14 residues. Trimming took 5 bases from V and 3 from J; bases not matched to a gene: 4. CDR1 SGHRS and CDR2 YFSETQ come from the germline V gene. Written as DNA, the CDR3 is TGCGCCAGCAGGCCGCAGGGGGACACCGGGGAGCTGTTTTTT. Amino acids: CASRPQGDTGELFF. Looking up the rest from reference TRBV5-1 and TRBJ2-2 gives the full variable domain: KAGVTQTPRYLIKTRGQQVTLSCSPISGHRSVSWYQQTPGQGLQFLFEYFSETQRNKGNFPGRFSGRQFSNSRSEMNVSTLELGDSALYLCASRPQGDTGELFFGEGSRLTVL.

The chain couples TRBV7-2 to TRBJ2-7; TRBD2 agrees at 15 bases. The CDR3 extends over 17 amino acids. Looked up from germline, CDR1 is SGHTA and CDR2 is FQGNSA. After removal of 0 bases from V and 6 bases from J, the junction contained 6 bases not matched to a gene. CDR3 region: CASSLAPGLAGGGEQYF. The CDR3, as DNA: TGTGCCAGCAGCTTAGCCCCGGGACTAGCGGGGGGAGGCGAGCAGTACTTC.

The genes are TRBV21-1 and TRBJ2-1. TRBV21-1 is a pseudogene. The CDR3 totals 14 residues. The CDR3 nucleotides read TGTGCCAGCACTTTATCGGGGGCGGCCAATGAGCAGTTCTTC. Residues: CASTLSGAANEQFF.

The rearrangement links TRBV30 to TRBJ1-5, with 7 bases aligning to TRBD1. This CDR3 is built from 15 residues. Trimming took 3 bases from V and 1 from J; bases not matched to a gene: 6. Germline CDR1 reads GTSNPN; CDR2 reads SVGIG (reference sequence). For the CDR3, the DNA is TGTGCCTGGAGCTACAGGGGAGAAAGCAATCAGCCCCAGCATTTT. Amino acid sequence: CAWSYRGESNQPQHF.

This clone showed up just a few times. CDR3 amino acids: CARGQGSEQYF. The CDR3 DNA reads TGTGCCAGGGGACAGGGCAGCGAGCAGTACTTC. This rearrangement joins TRBV21-1 to TRBJ2-7; TRBD1 reflects the table's D call only, with no check against the DNA. TRBV21-1 is an annotated pseudogene. CDR3 size: 11 residues.

The chain joins TRBV19 to TRBJ1-2; no definite D call. Germline-derived CDR1 and CDR2 are LNHDA and SQIVND (reference sequence). This CDR3 is 15 amino acids long. Trimming cost V 7 bases and J 1 base, with 16 bases left between them. The CDR3 loop reads CASIPGESGNYGYTF. In nucleotides, the CDR3 is TGTGCCAGTATACCCGGGGAGTCCGGTAACTATGGCTACACCTTC.

The chain uses TRBV5-1 and TRBJ1-2; D call uncertain. V shed 0 bases and J shed 5 bases, with 14 bases lying between them. Germline V lookup: CDR1 SGHRS, CDR2 YFSETQ. The CDR3 runs to 15 residues. CDR3 sequence: CASSLGGVRAYGYTF. The CDR3 DNA sequence: TGCGCCAGCAGCTTGGGTGGGGTTCGTGCGTATGGCTACACCTTC. The entire variable domain, with the rest obtained from reference TRBV5-1 and TRBJ1-2, is as follows: KAGVTQTPRYLIKTRGQQVTLSCSPISGHRSVSWYQQTPGQGLQFLFEYFSETQRNKGNFPGRFSGRQFSNSRSEMNVSTLELGDSALYLCASSLGGVRAYGYTFGSGTRLTVV.

Points on this clone: Other DNA sequences within the sample encode an identical CDR3. The chain employs TRBV27 and TRBJ1-1, with unresolved D. Germline V gene lookup returns CDR1 MNHEY and CDR2 SMNVEV (reference sequence). This CDR3 has 14 amino acids. Trimming pared 2 bases from V and 1 base from J, leaving 8 bases between. CDR3 DNA: TGTGCCAGCAGTTTAAAACGGGAGAACACTGAAGCTTTCTTT. It codes for CASSLKRENTEAFF.

This clone appeared a few times. This chain joins TRBV5-1 and TRBJ2-5; 7 nucleotides match TRBD1. The ends lost 7 bases at V and 3 bases at J; junction bases unmatched: 15. CDR1 and CDR2 from the germline V gene are SGHRS and YFSETQ. The CDR3 is 16 residues long. The CDR3 protein is CASLTKDRDRKETQYF. The CDR3 bases are TGCGCCAGCTTGACGAAGGACCGGGACAGAAAAGAGACCCAGTACTTC.

This clone appeared a single time. The rearrangement joins TRBV7-6 to TRBJ2-7, with a weak D call TRBD1 (5 bases). This CDR3 has 14 amino acids. Germline CDR1 and CDR2: SGHVS and FNYEAQ. V lost 5 bases, J lost 3 bases, and 14 bases lay in between. The CDR3 DNA sequence: TGTGCCAGCAGCAAGGGGTTGCTCAACTACGAGCAGTACTTC. This gives the protein CASSKGLLNYEQYF. The full variable domain, completed using reference TRBV7-6 and TRBJ2-7, is GAGVSQSPRYKVTKRGQDVALRCDPISGHVSLYWYRQALGQGPEFLTYFNYEAQQDKSGLPNDRFSAERPEGSISTLTIQRTEQRDSAMYRCASSKGLLNYEQYFGPGTRLTVT.

Regarding this clone: Germline and junction disagree at one end, which may indicate a read error. The gene calls are TRBV6-4 and TRBJ1-5, with TRBD1 as a possible D gene (6 bases). The CDR3 contains 18 residues. Germline V gives CDR1 MRHNA, CDR2 SNTAGT. CDR3 coding DNA: TGTGCCAGCAGTGACTCGGGGACACGGAACCCCCCCCATCAGCCTCAGCATTTT. This sequence encodes CASSDSGTRNPPHQPQHF.

In DNA form, the CDR3 reads TGTGCCAGCTCGCCCGGACAGGGTGTAGTTGGCTACACCTTC. This sequence encodes CASSPGQGVVGYTF. The rearrangement uses TRBV18 and TRBJ1-2, with 8 positions matching TRBD1. Germline loops: CDR1 KGHSH, CDR2 LQKENI. The CDR3 sequence is 14 residues long. Germline trimming cut 6 bases from V and 7 bases from J; bases unmatched to any gene: 10.

The chain combines TRBV6-1 with TRBJ2-3; either TRBD1 or TRBD2 may supply D (7 bases each). Trimming left V 10 bases short and J 6 bases short, with 29 bases between. The CDR3 totals 17 residues. The germline V gene has CDR1 MNHNS and CDR2 SASEGT. CDR3 in amino acids: CATGDPGQGGQADTQYF. In DNA form, the CDR3 reads TGTGCCACCGGTGACCCGGGGCAGGGGGGGCAAGCGGATACGCAGTATTTT.

This clone was found once. This chain connects TRBV6-5 to TRBJ2-5; D remains unclear. Trimming pared 6 bases from V and 5 bases from J, leaving 10 bases between. CDR3 length: 12 amino acids. Germline loops: CDR1 MNHEY, CDR2 SVGAGI. CDR3 coding DNA: TGTGCCAGCAGAGCCGCCTCGGAGACCCAGTACTTC. This sequence encodes CASRAASETQYF.

This clone was observed a handful of times. The chain combines TRBV28 with TRBJ1-4, with D uncertain. The V end was cut by 3 bases, the J end by 4 bases, with 6 bases between. Germline assignment: CDR1 MDHEN and CDR2 SYDVKM. CDR3 size: 13 residues. The CDR3 DNA sequence: TGTGCCAGCAGTTTTGGTGGTAATGAAAAACTGTTTTTT. Translating gives CASSFGGNEKLFF.

This rearrangement joins TRBV7-2 to TRBJ1-2; the D gene is possibly TRBD1 (6 bases). Germline CDR1 is SGHTA and CDR2 is FQGNSA. Deletions cut 1 base from V and 1 base from J, with 10 bases between. The CDR3 totals 15 residues. The CDR3 spells CASSLDRTVNYGYTF. The CDR3 DNA reads as TGTGCCAGCAGCTTAGATAGGACAGTTAACTATGGCTACACCTTC.

In this sample, this clone turned up once. J is TRBJ1-2 and V is TRBV6-1; 7 bases are shared with TRBD1. This CDR3 spans 14 amino acids. Germline V gene lookup returns CDR1 MNHNS and CDR2 SASEGT. V was clipped by 3 bases and J by 5 bases; unmatched bases: 6. CDR3 sequence: CASSEAGGIYGYTF. The CDR3 coding sequence is TGTGCCAGCAGTGAGGCAGGGGGTATATATGGCTACACCTTC.